A selection of T cell receptor beta chains follows, all from one sample in a study of blood T cells in healthy people across ages. TCRdb processed the 5' RACE reads anew with MiXCR; each CDR3 protein has one entry. The sample shows about 1.7 million distinct CDR3 sequences, approximately 30% of them seen only once. The sample taken for sequencing was blood. These receptors were taken from a young woman in good health. CDR3s include the opening cysteine and the closing phenylalanine or tryptophan. D genes are given only for firm matches. Only some rows state a clone size, as once, few, many or a class for expanded clones.

d_gene: TRBD1; j_gene: TRBJ2-5; abundance: -; v_gene: TRBV5-5; CDR3aa: CASSSLLGQGLGETQYF; CDR3nt: TGTGCCAGCAGCTCCCTACTTGGACAGGGGTTGGGAGAGACCCAGTACTTC
d_gene: -; j_gene: TRBJ2-5; abundance: few; v_gene: TRBV9; CDR3aa: CASSVRQSQETQYF; CDR3nt: TGTGCCAGCAGCGTCCGACAGTCCCAAGAGACCCAGTACTTC
d_gene: -; j_gene: TRBJ2-4; abundance: few; v_gene: TRBV10-2; CDR3aa: CASGPGRTVAKNIQYF; CDR3nt: TGCGCCAGCGGGCCTGGACGGACGGTGGCCAAAAACATTCAGTACTTC
d_gene: -; j_gene: TRBJ2-7; abundance: many; v_gene: TRBV9; CDR3aa: CASSVGAPGAYEQYF; CDR3nt: TGTGCCAGCAGCGTAGGCGCACCTGGAGCCTACGAGCAGTACTTC
d_gene: -; j_gene: TRBJ2-1; abundance: many; v_gene: TRBV10-3; CDR3aa: CAISGGVGGPDEQFF; CDR3nt: TGTGCCATCAGTGGCGGGGTCGGGGGACCTGATGAGCAGTTCTTC
d_gene: -; j_gene: TRBJ2-7; abundance: many; v_gene: TRBV15; CDR3aa: CATSSLRGSEQYF; CDR3nt: TGTGCCACCAGCTCCCTGCGGGGAAGCGAGCAGTACTTC
d_gene: -; j_gene: TRBJ2-7; abundance: -; v_gene: TRBV6-5; CDR3aa: CASRTYQLREQYF; CDR3nt: TGTGCCAGCAGAACCTACCAGCTACGGGAGCAGTACTTC
d_gene: -; j_gene: TRBJ2-1; abundance: -; v_gene: TRBV24-1; CDR3aa: CATSDPDPLNEQFF; CDR3nt: TGTGCCACCAGTGACCCCGACCCCCTAAATGAGCAGTTCTTC
d_gene: -; j_gene: TRBJ2-5; abundance: few; v_gene: TRBV11-2; CDR3aa: CASSIRTIQETQYF; CDR3nt: TGTGCCAGCAGCATAAGGACTATCCAAGAGACCCAGTACTTC
d_gene: -; j_gene: TRBJ2-2; abundance: few; v_gene: TRBV9; CDR3aa: CASSGRETGELFF; CDR3nt: TGTGCCAGCAGCGGACGGGAGACCGGGGAGCTGTTTTTT
d_gene: -; j_gene: TRBJ2-5; abundance: few; v_gene: TRBV3-1; CDR3aa: CASNNQRTLATVWYF; CDR3nt: TGTGCCAGCAACAACCAACGGACCCTCGCCACGGTGTGGTACTTC
d_gene: -; j_gene: TRBJ2-3; abundance: -; v_gene: TRBV27; CDR3aa: CASSLLAGQGTDTQYF; CDR3nt: TGTGCCAGCAGTTTATTGGCTGGGCAGGGCACAGATACGCAGTATTTT
d_gene: TRBD2; j_gene: TRBJ2-5; abundance: few; v_gene: TRBV6-2/TRBV6-3; CDR3aa: CASIKLAGLETQYF; CDR3nt: TGTGCCAGCATCAAACTAGCGGGATTAGAGACCCAGTACTTC
d_gene: TRBD2; j_gene: TRBJ2-7; abundance: -; v_gene: TRBV7-9; CDR3aa: CASSLGAERDYEQYF; CDR3nt: TGTGCCAGCAGCTTAGGGGCCGAGCGGGACTACGAGCAGTACTTC
d_gene: TRBD2; j_gene: TRBJ2-5; abundance: many; v_gene: TRBV5-1; CDR3aa: CASSTPGLRAQETQYF; CDR3nt: TGCGCCAGCAGCACCCCGGGACTACGGGCTCAAGAGACCCAGTACTTC
d_gene: -; j_gene: TRBJ1-5; abundance: -; v_gene: TRBV20-1; CDR3aa: CSAPSADRDQPQHF; CDR3nt: TGCAGTGCTCCCTCGGCCGACCGTGATCAGCCCCAGCATTTT
d_gene: -; j_gene: TRBJ2-1; abundance: many; v_gene: TRBV20-1; CDR3aa: CSARDGRGANEQFF; CDR3nt: TGCAGTGCTAGAGACGGGCGCGGGGCCAATGAGCAGTTCTTC
d_gene: TRBD1; j_gene: TRBJ2-2; abundance: -; v_gene: TRBV7-8; CDR3aa: CASSFDRVNTGELFF; CDR3nt: TGTGCCAGCAGCTTCGACAGGGTGAACACCGGGGAGCTGTTTTTT
d_gene: TRBD1; j_gene: TRBJ1-1; abundance: few; v_gene: TRBV20-1; CDR3aa: CSARELPGTGVSEGTEAFF; CDR3nt: TGCAGTGCTAGAGAGTTACCAGGGACAGGGGTGAGTGAGGGCACTGAAGCTTTCTTT
d_gene: -; j_gene: TRBJ2-2; abundance: -; v_gene: TRBV5-1; CDR3aa: CASSPANLNTGELFF; CDR3nt: TGCGCCAGCAGCCCGGCAAACCTAAACACCGGGGAGCTGTTTTTT
d_gene: -; j_gene: TRBJ1-4; abundance: few; v_gene: TRBV7-9; CDR3aa: CASSLTPGPAEELFF; CDR3nt: TGTGCCAGCAGCTTAACTCCGGGGCCCGCTGAGGAACTGTTTTTT
d_gene: TRBD2; j_gene: TRBJ2-7; abundance: -; v_gene: TRBV9; CDR3aa: CASSVESGTDYEQYF; CDR3nt: TGTGCCAGCAGCGTAGAAAGCGGGACGGACTACGAGCAGTACTTC